The present TCR beta chain was sequenced within a study of cytomegalovirus exposure and HLA in healthy donors. Across the whole study: 81% of 350 to 400 genotyped donors fell in the Caucasian-associated ancestry cluster.

Regarding the study as a whole: Most of the TCR beta V segments (in an earlier analysis) were productive either about 87% or about 30% of the time.

Primers: 60 Vbeta forward and 13 Jbeta reverse. Assay used: immunoSEQ multiplex PCR; TCRdb lists only in-frame clones, some missing. This table has 95,000 to 100,000 clones, around 85% appearing once. Concerning this clone itself: Its antigen is not identified.

The source is a man younger than 45 in good health and CMV-seronegative. Source material: PBMCs.

The CDR3 region is CAISGTGGRYTEAFF. DNA for the CDR3: TGTGCCATCAGCGGGACAGGGGGCCGGTACACTGAAGCTTTCTTT. The chain couples TRBV10-3 to TRBJ1-1; 12 nucleotides match TRBD1. Germline V gives CDR1 ENHRY, CDR2 SYGVKD. With 6 bases clipped from V and 3 bases from J, the junction kept 5 bases outside the gene matches. CDR3 length: 15 amino acids.